Here is one TCR beta chain with its context. The antigen is unknown. This CDR3 has 16 amino acids. The germline CDR1 and CDR2 sequences are SGHRS and YFSETQ. V dropped 0 bases and J dropped 6; count of bases not matched to a gene: 10. This sample was taken from a study of OX40 agonist ivuxolimab in advanced cancers. Study as a whole: Every 2 weeks, ivuxolimab was infused into the patients intravenously at between 0.01 and 10 mg/kg.

Measured with immunoSEQ multiplex PCR; TCRdb has only the in-frame clones, and not every one. The sample includes over 45,000 clones, roughly 85% seen only once; the top ten take more than 13%. Study findings and constraints: CD8+ T cells showed, on average, more clonal expansion than CD4+ cells.

Autoimmune disease history or systemic immunosuppression barred patients. Peripheral blood came from all dose cohorts at three timepoints. The rearrangement joins TRBV5-1 to TRBJ2-3; 7 bases match TRBD1. This clonotype was sampled from an adult with an advanced solid tumor such as melanoma, head and neck, liver or kidney cancer. This material consisted of CD4+ or CD8+ T cells sorted from blood, taken in a trial of the OX40 agonist ivuxolimab. The CDR3 spells CASSLASGGGFDTQYF. The CDR3 bases are TGCGCCAGCAGCTTGGCCTCAGGGGGTGGTTTCGATACGCAGTATTTT.